These 9 T cell receptor beta chains share one sample of origin, sequenced in a study of identical twins (TCRdb year 2016). Libraries were constructed by 5' RACE. TCRdb shows the sequencer as Illumina HiSeq 2000. TCRdb's own reprocessing of the public reads used fastp at Q25 and MiXCR and kept productive beta chains. A single entry per CDR3 protein holds the most common genes and DNA from its merged rows. The sample table lists around 340,000 distinct CDR3 sequences, approximately 13% of them with a count of one. The ten largest clones add up to 7.2% of the sample. The same sample was also studied in work on yellow fever vaccine responses in identical twins.

Sequencing input: CD8+ T cells sorted from blood. These receptors all come from a young woman in good health.

This clonotype appeared once. The chain carries TRBV27 and TRBJ2-7; D is perhaps TRBD1 (6 bases). CDR3 length: 14 amino acids. Germline V CDR1 and CDR2: MNHEY, SMNVEV (reference sequence). Trimming took 3 bases from V and 5 from J, leaving 14 bases between them. The CDR3 DNA reads TGTGCCAGCAGTTTGGTGGGCAGGGGAGACGAGCAGTACGTC. It yields the protein CASSLVGRGDEQYV.

This clonotype has more than one count but fewer than ten. The rearrangement links TRBV2 to TRBJ1-1; no clear D. This CDR3 has 11 amino acids. The ends were cut back, 9 bases at V and 3 bases at J, with 8 bases in the middle. CDR1 and CDR2 from the germline V gene are SNHLY and FYNNEI. The CDR3 loop is CASPTDTEAFF. The CDR3 coding sequence is TGTGCCAGTCCCACGGACACTGAAGCTTTCTTT.

The CDR3 bases are TGTGCCAGCAGCCAAGGGCGCGGGGCTAGCTCCTACGAGCAGTACTTC. Its translation is CASSQGRGASSYEQYF. The J gene is TRBJ2-7, the V gene TRBV3-1; D is possibly TRBD2 (6 bases). CDR1 LGHDT and CDR2 YNNKEL come from the germline V gene (reference sequence). The V and J ends lost 1 base and 0 bases respectively, with 13 bases between them. The CDR3 is made up of 16 amino acids.

The V call is TRBV6-4, the J call TRBJ2-3; 7 bases match TRBD2. CDR3 length equals 16 residues. Trimming at V came to 0 bases and at J to 4 bases, leaving 7 bases not matched to a gene. The germline V gene encodes CDR1 MRHNA and CDR2 SNTAGT. CDR3 coding DNA: TGTGCCAGCAGTGACTCGGGGGGGGATGGCGCAGATACGCAGTATTTT. Translation gives CASSDSGGDGADTQYF.

This clonotype showed up many times. This sequence joins TRBV9 and TRBJ1-1; 7 bases agree with TRBD1. CDR3 size: 15 residues. CDR1 and CDR2 from the germline V gene are SGDLS and YYNGEE. The V segment lost 4 bases and the J segment 0 bases; nucleotides outside the gene matches: 6. The CDR3, as DNA: TGTGCCAGCAGCTTCTACAGGGGAATGAACACTGAAGCTTTCTTT. Protein product: CASSFYRGMNTEAFF.

The chain employs TRBV5-1 and TRBJ2-5, with D unresolved. The germline V and J ends were trimmed by 0 bases and 5 bases, with 14 bases remaining between them. The CDR3 contains 15 residues. Per germline, CDR1 SGHRS and CDR2 YFSETQ. As DNA, the CDR3 is TGCGCCAGCAGCTTGGAAGCAGGTTCCGGGGAGACCCAGTACTTC. Protein product: CASSLEAGSGETQYF. Drawing the rest from reference TRBV5-1 and TRBJ2-5, the complete variable domain is KAGVTQTPRYLIKTRGQQVTLSCSPISGHRSVSWYQQTPGQGLQFLFEYFSETQRNKGNFPGRFSGRQFSNSRSEMNVSTLELGDSALYLCASSLEAGSGETQYFGPGTRLLVL.

The chain combines TRBV14 with TRBJ2-7, with D possibly TRBD1 on 6 matching bases. V dropped 4 bases and J dropped 7 bases, with 23 bases sitting between them. The CDR3 has 16 residues. From germline, CDR1 is SGHDN and CDR2 FVKESK. The CDR3 coding sequence is TGTGCCAGCAGCCCGGGCCGGGACAACCCCACTGGAGAGCAGTACTTC. Protein product: CASSPGRDNPTGEQYF.

The chain is built from TRBV28 and TRBJ2-7; D call uncertain. Trimming cost V 2 bases and J 2 bases, with 10 bases left between them. This CDR3 has 14 residues. Germline CDR1 and CDR2: MDHEN and SYDVKM. The CDR3 sequence is CASSLETFAYEQYF. The CDR3 region has the DNA TGTGCCAGCAGTTTAGAAACTTTCGCCTACGAGCAGTACTTC.

The V and J genes are TRBV10-3 and TRBJ2-1; a weak D match, TRBD1 (6 bases). V was cut by 2 bases and J by 1 base, with 12 bases left in between. Germline CDR1 ENHRY, CDR2 SYGVKD. The CDR3 spans 16 residues. The CDR3 DNA is TGTGCCATCAGTGAGCAGGGGACGATTTCCTACAATGAGCAGTTCTTC. Translated: CAISEQGTISYNEQFF.